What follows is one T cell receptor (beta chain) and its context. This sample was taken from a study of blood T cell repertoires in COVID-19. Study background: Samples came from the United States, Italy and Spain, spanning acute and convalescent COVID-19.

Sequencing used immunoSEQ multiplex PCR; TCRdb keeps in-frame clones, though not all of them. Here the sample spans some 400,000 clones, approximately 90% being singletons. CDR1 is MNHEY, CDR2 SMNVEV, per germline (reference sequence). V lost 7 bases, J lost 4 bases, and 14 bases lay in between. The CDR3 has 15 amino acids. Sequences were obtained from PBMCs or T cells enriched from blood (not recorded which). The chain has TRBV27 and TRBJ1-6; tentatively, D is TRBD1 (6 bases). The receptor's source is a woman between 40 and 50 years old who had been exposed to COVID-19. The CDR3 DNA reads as TGTGCCAGCACCAGACAGGCCCTTTATAATTCACCCCTCCACTTT. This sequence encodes CASTRQALYNSPLHF.